This T cell receptor (beta chain) was found in a study of cytomegalovirus exposure and HLA in healthy donors. At the time of sampling, donors were nominally healthy, though unrecorded immune exposures were likely. Concerning this clone: Its antigen remains unknown.

Overall study results and limits: Later analysis identified several of the most significant clusters that appeared linked to common viral pathogens. The study reported that TCR beta sequences accurately predicted HLA-A and HLA-B alleles in most subjects. Equally common other TCR beta chains were less clonally expanded than HLA-associated ones, a later analysis found.

13 Jbeta primers and 60 Vbeta primers were used for the PCR. Some clones are missing from TCRdb's copy, which holds only in-frame ones; the method was immunoSEQ multiplex PCR. Of some 130,000 clones in the sample, roughly 79% were seen once. The germline V and J ends were trimmed by 1 base and 3 bases, with 13 bases remaining between them. The CDR3 runs to 15 residues. Germline CDR1 SGHTS, CDR2 YDEGEE. What was sequenced was PBMCs. The chain couples TRBV5-8 to TRBJ1-2; D may be TRBD1 (6 bases). The TCR comes from a woman aged 45-60 years in good health and CMV-seronegative. Here the CDR3 reads CASSLLLRTDYGYTF. CDR3 bases: TGTGCCAGCAGCTTGTTGTTACGGACAGACTATGGCTACACCTTC.